These 10 T cell receptor beta chains originate from one sample sequenced in a study of cytomegalovirus exposure and HLA in healthy donors. Some clones are missing from TCRdb's copy, which holds only in-frame ones; the method was immunoSEQ multiplex PCR. Found here are hundreds of thousands of clones, 90% of them singletons; the top ten hold around 3.1%. Sequencing input: PBMCs. Source of these receptors: a woman aged 30 to 39 in good health and CMV-seronegative.

The J gene is TRBJ1-1, the V gene TRBV27; D not resolved. The CDR3 extends over 12 amino acids. The ends were cut back, 6 bases at V and 4 bases at J, with 9 bases in the middle. Germline V gene lookup returns CDR1 MNHEY and CDR2 SMNVEV (reference sequence). The CDR3 nucleotides are TGTGCCAGCAGGAGGATGGGCACTGAAGCTTTCTTT. Translated, it gives CASRRMGTEAFF.

CDR3 loop: CASSQDRGRSSYEQYF. The CDR3 DNA is TGTGCCAGCAGCCAAGATCGCGGGAGGAGCTCCTACGAGCAGTACTTC. This sequence joins TRBV4-2 and TRBJ2-7, with 8 bases aligning to TRBD2. Trimming at V came to 0 bases and at J to 0 bases, leaving 4 bases not matched to a gene. The CDR3 runs to 16 residues. The germline gives CDR1 LGHNA, CDR2 YNFKEQ.

The chain combines TRBV12-5 with TRBJ1-4; no clear D. Germline lookup yields CDR1 LGHNT and CDR2 FRNRAP. The V and J ends lost 5 bases and 0 bases respectively, with 10 bases between them. The CDR3 has 15 residues. The DNA of the CDR3 is TGTGCTAGTGGTCCCCGGGCAGCAACTAATGAAAAACTGTTTTTT. Translating it yields CASGPRAATNEKLFF.

The chain recombines TRBV28 with TRBJ2-2; maybe TRBD1 (5 bases). Trimming left V 7 bases short and J 2 bases short, with 14 bases between. The CDR3 contains 15 residues. Germline loops: CDR1 MDHEN, CDR2 SYDVKM. This chain's CDR3 is CASNRLDSNTGELFF. CDR3 coding DNA: TGTGCCAGCAACCGCCTAGACAGTAACACCGGGGAGCTGTTTTTT. Full variable domain (remainder filled in from reference TRBV28 and TRBJ2-2): DVKVTQSSRYLVKRTGEKVFLECVQDMDHENMFWYRQDPGLGLRLIYFSYDVKMKEKGDIPEGYSVSREKKERFSLILESASTNQTSMYLCASNRLDSNTGELFFGEGSRLTVL.

V and J are TRBV28 and TRBJ2-7; TRBD2 might be the D (5 bases). Between the trimmed V and J ends, which lost 7 bases and 3 bases, there was a span of 13 bases. Germline assignment: CDR1 MDHEN and CDR2 SYDVKM. The CDR3 has 13 residues. The CDR3 protein is CASKGSGFYEQYF. In DNA, the CDR3 is TGTGCCAGCAAAGGTTCGGGATTCTACGAGCAGTACTTC.

V gene TRBV4-3 combines with J gene TRBJ2-3, with D tentatively TRBD2 (6 bases). Trimming shortened V by 3 bases and J by 1 base, and 14 bases separated the two germline ends. The CDR3 totals 16 residues. Per germline, CDR1 LGHNA and CDR2 YSLEER. CDR3 residues: CASSQGGYLGTDTQYF. The CDR3 DNA follows: TGCGCCAGCAGCCAGGGAGGATACCTAGGCACAGATACGCAGTATTTT.

CDR3 in amino acids: CASSLNSNTEAFF. Here the CDR3 DNA reads TGTGCCAGCAGCTTAAATTCTAACACTGAAGCTTTCTTT. This chain connects TRBV11-2 to TRBJ1-1, with D hard to call. With 2 bases removed from V and 2 bases from J, the gap between germline ends came to 6 bases. The V gene's germline CDR1 is SGHAT and CDR2 FQNNGV. The length of the CDR3 is 13 residues. Drawing the rest from reference TRBV11-2 and TRBJ1-1, the complete variable domain is EAGVAQSPRYKIIEKRQSVAFWCNPISGHATLYWYQQILGQGPKLLIQFQNNGVVDDSQLPKDRFSAERLKGVDSTLKIQPAKLEDSAVYLCASSLNSNTEAFFGQGTRLTVV.

V and J are TRBV18 and TRBJ1-5; D remains ambiguous. Germline lookup yields CDR1 KGHSH and CDR2 LQKENI. V lost 4 bases to trimming and J lost 7 bases, with 8 bases between them. The CDR3 covers 12 residues. In DNA form, the CDR3 reads TGTGCCAGCTCACGTAACTGGCAGCCCCAGCATTTT. It translates to CASSRNWQPQHF.

This chain uses TRBV5-1 with TRBJ2-5; possibly TRBD2 for D (5 bases). The CDR3 covers 15 residues. V was cut by 4 bases and J by 4 bases, with 17 bases left in between. Germline lookup yields CDR1 SGHRS and CDR2 YFSETQ. CDR3 sequence reads: CASSMMISAGETQYF. As DNA, the CDR3 is TGCGCCAGCAGCATGATGATCTCCGCGGGAGAGACCCAGTACTTC.

The V and J genes are TRBV18 and TRBJ2-5, with D tentatively TRBD1 (6 bases). The V end lost 3 bases, the J end lost 5 bases, and 13 bases lay between the germline ends. CDR3 length: 14 residues. Germline CDR1 and CDR2: KGHSH and LQKENI. For the CDR3, the DNA is TGTGCCAGCTCACCCCCACAGGGAAGGGAGACCCAGTACTTC. Protein product: CASSPPQGRETQYF.